This T cell receptor (beta chain) is from a study of shared clonotypes between healthy human individuals. Study-level background: Donors consisted of a couple of women and three men between 18 and 49.

It was 200 to 250 ng DNA, 25,000 to 35,000 T cell genomes, that sorted-subset replicate PCRs used. Data came from immunoSEQ multiplex PCR; TCRdb stores just in-frame clones and leaves some out. The data contain some 1.4 million clones, 96% of them singletons. Remarks on this clone: Its antigen is not identified.

The CDR3 has 13 amino acids. The germline V gene encodes CDR1 SGHRS and CDR2 YFSETQ. The V end was cut by 4 bases, the J end by 5 bases, with 11 bases between. Points from the study as a whole: In general, naive subsets displayed greater estimated richness than memory subsets did.

Donation came from healthy HIV-negative adults that had no recent acute infections or vaccinations. The sample comprised naive CD4+ T cells sorted from blood. The subset denotes: CD45RA+ positively selected. This chain links TRBV5-1 with TRBJ2-3; D possibly matches TRBD1 or TRBD2 (6 bases each). This clonotype was obtained from a man younger than 45 in good health. DNA of the CDR3: TGCGCCAGCAGCCACGGGGGCCGAGATACGCAGTATTTT. Translated: CASSHGGRDTQYF.